This is a list of T cell receptor beta chains from one sample in a study of blood T cell repertoires in COVID-19. Clones were read by immunoSEQ multiplex PCR, and TCRdb kept only the in-frame ones, dropping some. The sample lists a few hundred thousand clones, around nine tenths occurring once. Sequencing was performed on peripheral blood. These receptors originate from a man aged 18 to 35 with active or convalescent COVID-19. Both conserved end residues are part of each CDR3. For some rows the clone size is stated as once, few or many, or as a class when expanded; others skip it.

v_gene: TRBV28; abundance: NA; CDR3aa: CASSSGTGGVLTQPQHF
v_gene: TRBV10-3; abundance: NA; CDR3aa: CAIGRAAGAYNEQFF
v_gene: TRBV6-2/TRBV6-3; abundance: few; CDR3aa: CASSPPRGASGGAAETQYF
v_gene: TRBV5-6; abundance: NA; CDR3aa: CASSLVVGGLSTQYF
v_gene: TRBV7-6; abundance: once; CDR3aa: CASSLPGPPPFEQYF
v_gene: TRBV23-1; abundance: NA; CDR3aa: CASSRHQGAVAEAFF
v_gene: TRBV27; abundance: few; CDR3aa: CASSSGDGYTF
v_gene: TRBV12-3/TRBV12-4; abundance: NA; CDR3aa: CASRSNTEAFF
v_gene: TRBV19; abundance: NA; CDR3aa: CATAAESGANQPQHF
v_gene: TRBV6-5; abundance: few; CDR3aa: CASSYSWTGDGYTF
v_gene: TRBV28; abundance: NA; CDR3aa: CASSPNLTGKMDF
v_gene: TRBV27; abundance: few; CDR3aa: CASSFWPGDSPLHF
v_gene: TRBV7-3; abundance: NA; CDR3aa: CASSPQGTSTDTQYF
v_gene: TRBV25-1; abundance: once; CDR3aa: CASSPRQNTGELFF
v_gene: TRBV5-4; abundance: NA; CDR3aa: CASKEISTHEQFF
v_gene: TRBV6-5; abundance: NA; CDR3aa: CASSLGQGTGYGYTF
v_gene: TRBV7-8; abundance: once; CDR3aa: CASSLAGDRNSPLHF
v_gene: TRBV9; abundance: NA; CDR3aa: CASSHRRTGDNEQFF
v_gene: TRBV29-1; abundance: NA; CDR3aa: CSVEGLAGVRSSYNEQFF
v_gene: TRBV6-4; abundance: NA; CDR3aa: CASSDGRDYSYEQYF
v_gene: TRBV5-1; abundance: once; CDR3aa: CASSFNGILTDTQYF
v_gene: TRBV5-1; abundance: once; CDR3aa: CASSLAPDSSEKLFF
v_gene: TRBV5-4; abundance: NA; CDR3aa: CASSSMVGDYGYTF
v_gene: TRBV9; abundance: NA; CDR3aa: CASSPHGADTQYF
v_gene: TRBV7-2; abundance: NA; CDR3aa: CASSYGASNQPQHF
v_gene: TRBV20-1; abundance: once; CDR3aa: CSVSTDYGYTF
v_gene: TRBV28; abundance: NA; CDR3aa: CASTSPRDWTYEQYF
v_gene: TRBV5-6; abundance: few; CDR3aa: CASSSSTVNQPQHF
v_gene: TRBV15; abundance: NA; CDR3aa: CATASNSNQPQHF
v_gene: TRBV9; abundance: NA; CDR3aa: CASSVMTEAEQYF
v_gene: TRBV5-4; abundance: NA; CDR3aa: CASSLDRNTEAFF
v_gene: TRBV19; abundance: NA; CDR3aa: CASSIEEGFYGYTF
v_gene: TRBV28; abundance: NA; CDR3aa: CASTKQGTVTEAFF
v_gene: TRBV24-1; abundance: NA; CDR3aa: CATSDPRQGDQPQHF
v_gene: TRBV7-2; abundance: NA; CDR3aa: CASSLGGGDYGYTF
v_gene: TRBV18; abundance: NA; CDR3aa: CASSSQGRATNEKLFF
v_gene: TRBV2; abundance: NA; CDR3aa: CASKRGAQETQYF
v_gene: TRBV9; abundance: NA; CDR3aa: CASSPDRGSSDTQYF
v_gene: TRBV7-2; abundance: NA; CDR3aa: CASSPSVQETQYF
v_gene: TRBV6-5; abundance: NA; CDR3aa: CASTKLAGVGEQYF
v_gene: TRBV7-2; abundance: NA; CDR3aa: CACRETKGGNTEAFF
v_gene: TRBV7-2; abundance: NA; CDR3aa: CASSLGGKLNSPLHF
v_gene: TRBV18; abundance: NA; CDR3aa: CASSPWANVQPQHF
v_gene: TRBV5-1; abundance: NA; CDR3aa: CASSLVRIRAGEKLFF
v_gene: TRBV12-3/TRBV12-4; abundance: NA; CDR3aa: CASSAPSYQQFF
v_gene: TRBV6-5; abundance: NA; CDR3aa: CASSLSGRAPYEQYF
v_gene: TRBV13; abundance: NA; CDR3aa: CASSPGSRVQFF
v_gene: TRBV19; abundance: NA; CDR3aa: CASSPGPEKLFF
v_gene: TRBV27; abundance: NA; CDR3aa: CASSSPRQGRMNTEAFF
v_gene: TRBV14; abundance: NA; CDR3aa: CASSRDRRNTGELFF